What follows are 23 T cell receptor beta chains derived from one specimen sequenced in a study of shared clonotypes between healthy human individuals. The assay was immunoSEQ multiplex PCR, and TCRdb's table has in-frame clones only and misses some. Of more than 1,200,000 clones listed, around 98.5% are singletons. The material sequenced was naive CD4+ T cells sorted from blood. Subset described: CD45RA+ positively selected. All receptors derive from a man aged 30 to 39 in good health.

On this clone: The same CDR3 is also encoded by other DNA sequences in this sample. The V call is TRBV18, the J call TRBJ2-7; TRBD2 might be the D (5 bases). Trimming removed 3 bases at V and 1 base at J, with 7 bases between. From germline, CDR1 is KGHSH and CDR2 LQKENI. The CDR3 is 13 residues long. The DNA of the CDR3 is TGTGCCAGCTCACCCCGGGAATCCTACGAGCAGTACTTC. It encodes CASSPRESYEQYF.

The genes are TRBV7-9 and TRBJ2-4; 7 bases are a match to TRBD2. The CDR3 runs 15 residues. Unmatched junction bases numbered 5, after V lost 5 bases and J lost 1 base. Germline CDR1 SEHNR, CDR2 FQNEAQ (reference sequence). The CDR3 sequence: CASSPGGSAKNIQYF. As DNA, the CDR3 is TGTGCCAGCAGCCCGGGGGGATCGGCCAAAAACATTCAGTACTTC.

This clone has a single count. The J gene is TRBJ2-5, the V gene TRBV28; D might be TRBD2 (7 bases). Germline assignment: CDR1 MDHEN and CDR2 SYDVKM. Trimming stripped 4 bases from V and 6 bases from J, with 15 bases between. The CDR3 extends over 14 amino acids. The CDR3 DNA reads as TGTGCCAGCAGTTGGGGAGAGGGGGGGAAGACCCAGTACTTC. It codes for CASSWGEGGKTQYF.

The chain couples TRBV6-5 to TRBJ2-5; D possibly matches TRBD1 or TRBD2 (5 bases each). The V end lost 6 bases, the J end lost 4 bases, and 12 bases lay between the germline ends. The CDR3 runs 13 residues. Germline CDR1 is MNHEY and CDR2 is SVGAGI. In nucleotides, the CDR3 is TGTGCCAGCAGACGAGGGGTCGGAGAGACCCAGTACTTC. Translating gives CASRRGVGETQYF.

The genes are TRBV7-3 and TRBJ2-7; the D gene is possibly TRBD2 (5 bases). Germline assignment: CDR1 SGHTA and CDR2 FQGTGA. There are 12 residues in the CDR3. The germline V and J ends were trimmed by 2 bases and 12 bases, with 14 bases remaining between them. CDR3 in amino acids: CASSLLGGLRYF. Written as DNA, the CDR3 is TGTGCCAGCAGCTTATTGGGCGGACTTCGGTACTTC.

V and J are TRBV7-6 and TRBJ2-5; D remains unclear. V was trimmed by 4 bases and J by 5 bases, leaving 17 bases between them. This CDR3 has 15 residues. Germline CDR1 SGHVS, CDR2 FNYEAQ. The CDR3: CASSSPAPTLETQYF. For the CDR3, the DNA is TGTGCCAGCAGCTCTCCGGCCCCCACGCTGGAGACCCAGTACTTC.

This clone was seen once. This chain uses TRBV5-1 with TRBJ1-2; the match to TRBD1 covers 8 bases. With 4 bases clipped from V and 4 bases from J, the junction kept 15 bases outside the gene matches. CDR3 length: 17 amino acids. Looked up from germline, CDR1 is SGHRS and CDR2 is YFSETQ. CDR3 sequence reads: CASSPGQGSRDVYGYTF. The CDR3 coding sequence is TGCGCCAGCAGCCCCGGACAGGGCTCTAGGGATGTCTATGGCTACACCTTC.

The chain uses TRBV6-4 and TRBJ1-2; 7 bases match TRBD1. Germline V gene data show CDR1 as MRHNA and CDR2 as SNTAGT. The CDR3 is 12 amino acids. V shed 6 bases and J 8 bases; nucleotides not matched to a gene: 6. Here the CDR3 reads CASRRQGRGYTF. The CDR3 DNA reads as TGTGCCAGCAGGAGACAGGGAAGAGGCTACACCTTC.

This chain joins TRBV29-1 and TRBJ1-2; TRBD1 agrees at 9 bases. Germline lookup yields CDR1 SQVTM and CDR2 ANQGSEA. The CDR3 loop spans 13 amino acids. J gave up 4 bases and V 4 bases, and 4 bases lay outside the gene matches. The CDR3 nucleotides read TGCAGCGTTGTTGGGGGACAGGGCTATGGCTACACCTTC. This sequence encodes CSVVGGQGYGYTF. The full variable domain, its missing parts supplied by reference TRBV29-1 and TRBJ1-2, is SAVISQKPSRDICQRGTSLTIQCQVDSQVTMMFWYRQQPGQSLTLIATANQGSEATYESGFVIDKFPISRPNLTFSTLTVSNMSPEDSSIYLCSVVGGQGYGYTFGSGTRLTVV.

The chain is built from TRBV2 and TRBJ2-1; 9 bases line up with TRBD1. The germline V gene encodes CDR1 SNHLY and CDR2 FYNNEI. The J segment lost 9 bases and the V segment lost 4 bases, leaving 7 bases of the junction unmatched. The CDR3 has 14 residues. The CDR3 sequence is CASSGLQGAGEQFF. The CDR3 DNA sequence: TGTGCCAGCAGTGGCCTACAGGGGGCAGGTGAGCAGTTCTTC.

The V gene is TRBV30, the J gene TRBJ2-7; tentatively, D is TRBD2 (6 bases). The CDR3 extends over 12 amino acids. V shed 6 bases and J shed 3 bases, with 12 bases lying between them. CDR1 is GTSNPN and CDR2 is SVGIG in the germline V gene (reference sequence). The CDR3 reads CACGPTSYEQYF. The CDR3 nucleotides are TGTGCCTGCGGACCGACTAGCTACGAGCAGTACTTC.

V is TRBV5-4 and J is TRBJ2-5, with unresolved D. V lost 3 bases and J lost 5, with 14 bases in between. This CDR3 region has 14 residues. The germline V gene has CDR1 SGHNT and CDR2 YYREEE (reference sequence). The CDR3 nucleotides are TGTGCCAGCAGCTCGGACGGGTGGCAGGAGACCCAGTACTTC. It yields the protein CASSSDGWQETQYF.

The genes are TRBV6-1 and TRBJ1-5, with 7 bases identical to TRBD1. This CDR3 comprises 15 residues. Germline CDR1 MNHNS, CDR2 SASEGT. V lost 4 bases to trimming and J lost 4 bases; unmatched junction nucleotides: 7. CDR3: CASSAGTDRNQPQHF. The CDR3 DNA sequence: TGTGCCAGCAGTGCGGGGACAGACAGAAATCAGCCCCAGCATTTT.

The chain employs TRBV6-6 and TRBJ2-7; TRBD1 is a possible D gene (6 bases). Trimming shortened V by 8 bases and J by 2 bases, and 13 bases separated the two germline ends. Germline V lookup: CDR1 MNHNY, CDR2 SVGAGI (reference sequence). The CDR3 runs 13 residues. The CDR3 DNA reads TGTGCCAGCTCTGTACAGGGAACCTACGAGCAGTACTTC. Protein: CASSVQGTYEQYF.

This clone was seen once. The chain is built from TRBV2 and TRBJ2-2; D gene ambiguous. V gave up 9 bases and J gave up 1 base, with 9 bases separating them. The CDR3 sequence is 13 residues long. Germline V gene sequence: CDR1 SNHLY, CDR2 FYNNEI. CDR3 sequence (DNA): TGTGCCAGGCGAAATATGAACACCGGGGAGCTGTTTTTT. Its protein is CARRNMNTGELFF.

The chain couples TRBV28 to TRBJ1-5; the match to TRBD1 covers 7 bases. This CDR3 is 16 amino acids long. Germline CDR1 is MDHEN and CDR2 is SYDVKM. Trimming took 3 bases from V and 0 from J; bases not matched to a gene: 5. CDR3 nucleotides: TGTGCCAGCAGTTTGACAGGGTCACGTAGCAATCAGCCCCAGCATTTT. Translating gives CASSLTGSRSNQPQHF.

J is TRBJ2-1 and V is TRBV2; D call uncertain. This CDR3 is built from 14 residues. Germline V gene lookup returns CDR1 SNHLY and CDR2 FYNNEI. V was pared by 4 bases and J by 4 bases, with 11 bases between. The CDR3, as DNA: TGTGCCAGCAGTGGTTCTGGGGTATACAATGAGCAGTTCTTC. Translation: CASSGSGVYNEQFF.

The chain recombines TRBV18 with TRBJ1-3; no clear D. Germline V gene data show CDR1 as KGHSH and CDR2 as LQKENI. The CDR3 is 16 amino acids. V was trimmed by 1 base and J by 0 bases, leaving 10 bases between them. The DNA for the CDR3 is TGTGCCAGCTCACCACTGGAAATCTTCTCTGGAAACACCATATATTTT. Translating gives CASSPLEIFSGNTIYF. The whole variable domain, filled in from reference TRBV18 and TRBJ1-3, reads NAGVMQNPRHLVRRRGQEARLRCSPMKGHSHVYWYRQLPEEGLKFMVYLQKENIIDESGMPKERFSAEFPKEGPSILRIQQVVRGDSAAYFCASSPLEIFSGNTIYFGEGSWLTVV.

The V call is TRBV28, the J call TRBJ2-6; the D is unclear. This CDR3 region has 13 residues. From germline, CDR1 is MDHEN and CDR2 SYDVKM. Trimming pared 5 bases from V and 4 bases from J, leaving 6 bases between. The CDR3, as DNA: TGTGCCAGCAGTCCAGGAGGGGCCAACGTCCTGACTTTC. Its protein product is CASSPGGANVLTF.

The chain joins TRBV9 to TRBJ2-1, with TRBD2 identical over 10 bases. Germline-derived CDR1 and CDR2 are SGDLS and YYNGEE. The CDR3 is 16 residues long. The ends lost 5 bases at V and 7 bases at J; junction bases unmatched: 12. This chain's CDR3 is CASRGGPAGGENEQFF. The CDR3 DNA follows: TGTGCCAGCAGGGGAGGTCCAGCGGGAGGGGAGAATGAGCAGTTCTTC.

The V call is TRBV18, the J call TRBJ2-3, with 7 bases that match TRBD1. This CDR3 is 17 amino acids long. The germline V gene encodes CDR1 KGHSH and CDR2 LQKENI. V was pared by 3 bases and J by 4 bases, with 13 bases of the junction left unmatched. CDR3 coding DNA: TGTGCCAGCTCACCCATCGGACAGGTCGGTTTTTCAGATACGCAGTATTTT. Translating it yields CASSPIGQVGFSDTQYF.

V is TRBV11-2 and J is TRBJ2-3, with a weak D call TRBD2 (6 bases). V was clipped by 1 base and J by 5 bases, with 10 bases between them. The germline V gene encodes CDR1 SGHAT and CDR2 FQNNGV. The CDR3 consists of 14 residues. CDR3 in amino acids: CASSLVRGIDTQYF. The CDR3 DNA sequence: TGTGCCAGCAGCTTAGTACGGGGGATAGATACGCAGTATTTT.

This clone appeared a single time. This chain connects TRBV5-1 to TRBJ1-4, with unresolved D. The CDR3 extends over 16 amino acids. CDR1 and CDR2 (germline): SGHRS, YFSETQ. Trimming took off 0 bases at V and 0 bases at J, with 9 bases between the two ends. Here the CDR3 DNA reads TGCGCCAGCAGCTTGGGCCCGGAAGCAACTAATGAAAAACTGTTTTTT. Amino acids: CASSLGPEATNEKLFF.